One T cell receptor (beta chain) is described in this entry. It has no known antigen specificity. The input lacks base qualities; no much larger clone sits a single base away. Patients with a history of autoimmune disease or receiving systemic immunosuppression were excluded from the trial. In every dose cohort, peripheral blood was drawn for TCR sequencing at baseline, cycle 4 day 1, and cycle 7 day 1. Samples were obtained from an open-label, multicenter, first-in-human phase I dose-escalation trial of ivuxolimab. Adults with locally advanced or metastatic melanoma, renal cell carcinoma, hepatocellular carcinoma or head and neck squamous cell carcinoma were enrolled in the trial. Before TCR sequencing, CD4+ T cells and CD8+ T cells were sorted from peripheral blood as separate populations. The germline V gene sets CDR1 to MDHEN and CDR2 to SYDVKM. V lost 6 bases and J lost 1 base; the stretch between them is 6 bases long. Including the terminal cysteine and phenylalanine, the CDR3 comprises 13 residues. Only the CDR3 part of the read is kept: 39 bases, read in frame from the first base.

This sample is drawn from a study of OX40 agonist ivuxolimab in advanced cancers. Study-level background: Ivuxolimab, which targeted the costimulatory receptor OX40 (CD134), was an agonistic, fully human IgG2 monoclonal antibody. Intravenous ivuxolimab was administered to patients every 2 weeks at six dose levels: 0.01, 0.1, 0.3, 1.5, 3 and 10 mg/kg. Of the roughly 52 dose-escalation patients, hepatocellular carcinoma was present in about 20, melanoma in approximately 15, renal cell carcinoma in 9 and head and neck cancer in 9. In the dose-escalation cohort, 82.7% of patients were male, and the mean age was approximately 60 years, with a range of roughly 20 to 80. Prior anti-PD-1, anti-PD-L1 or anti-CTLA-4 therapy was permitted, and checkpoint inhibitors had been received by about 44% of dose-escalation patients. Partial responses occurred in three dose-escalation patients, of whom one had hepatocellular carcinoma and two had cutaneous melanoma. The point of sequencing TCRbeta in the periphery was to test whether ivuxolimab changed TCR sequence diversity and drove clonal T-cell expansion. The paper reports the monotherapy dose-escalation portion (N ≈ 50 patients) of the phase I ivuxolimab trial.

For sequencing of the TCRbeta CDR3 region, genomic DNA was extracted from the sorted cells. The immunoSEQ Assay was used for sequencing of TCRbeta CDR3 regions. TCRdb limited this immuneACCESS table to in-frame rearrangements with V and J called. A share of clones is missing; checked studies link under half to unresolved V genes, and the rest is unexplained. The sample table contains approximately 45,000 clones; only one count was recorded for roughly four fifths of them. Together, the top ten hold approximately 2.3% of the sample. Broad study findings and their caveats: At doses of 0.1 to 3.0 mg/kg, clonal expansion of both CD4+ and CD8+ T cells in blood was seen between baseline and week 6. The antigen specificity of the clonally expanded peripheral T cells was not determined. After ivuxolimab, more expanded clones were found on average in CD8+ T cells than in CD4+ T cells. Partial responders in the 0.1-3.0 mg/kg groups had among the lowest normalized peripheral clonal expansion, especially among CD8+ T cells. Low levels of normalized T-cell clonal expansion were also seen in some patients who did not respond.

The sequence was obtained from an adult with an advanced solid tumor such as melanoma, head and neck, liver or kidney cancer. Sequences were derived from CD4+ or CD8+ T cells sorted from blood, sampled in a trial of the OX40 agonist ivuxolimab. The rearrangement combines TRBV28 with TRBJ2-2; TRBD2 might be the D gene, on 5 matching bases. The sequenced DNA is TGTGCCAGCAGAGAGGGGAACACCGGGGAGCTGTTTTTT. It is translated as CASREGNTGELFF.